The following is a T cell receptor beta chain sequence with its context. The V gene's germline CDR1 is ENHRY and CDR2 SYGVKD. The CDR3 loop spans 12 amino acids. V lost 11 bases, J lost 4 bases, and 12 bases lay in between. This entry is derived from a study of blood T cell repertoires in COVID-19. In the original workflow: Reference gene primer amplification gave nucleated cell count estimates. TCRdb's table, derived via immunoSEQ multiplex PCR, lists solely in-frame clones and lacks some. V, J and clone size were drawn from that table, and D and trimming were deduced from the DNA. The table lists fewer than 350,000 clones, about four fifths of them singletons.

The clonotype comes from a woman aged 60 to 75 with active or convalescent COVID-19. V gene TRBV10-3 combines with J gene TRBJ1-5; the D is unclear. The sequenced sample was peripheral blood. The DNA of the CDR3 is TGTGCCGTCGGACGGGAAAATCAGCCCCAGCATTTT. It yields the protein CAVGRENQPQHF.